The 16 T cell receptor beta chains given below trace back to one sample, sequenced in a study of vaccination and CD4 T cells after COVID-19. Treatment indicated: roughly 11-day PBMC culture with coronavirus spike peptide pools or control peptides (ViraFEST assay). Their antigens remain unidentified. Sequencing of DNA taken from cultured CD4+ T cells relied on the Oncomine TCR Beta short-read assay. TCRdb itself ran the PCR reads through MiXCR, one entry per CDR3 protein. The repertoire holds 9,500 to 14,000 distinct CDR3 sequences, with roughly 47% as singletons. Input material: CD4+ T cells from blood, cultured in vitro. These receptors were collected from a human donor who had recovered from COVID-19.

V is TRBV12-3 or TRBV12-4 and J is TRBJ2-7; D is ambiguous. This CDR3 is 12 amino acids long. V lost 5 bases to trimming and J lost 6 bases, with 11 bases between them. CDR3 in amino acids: CASSRPVGEQYF. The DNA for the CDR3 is TGTGCCAGCAGTCGGCCCGTTGGCGAGCAGTACTTC.

The CDR3 loop reads CASSGTALRGYTF. The CDR3 region has the DNA TGTGCCAGCAGTGGGACAGCCCTAAGAGGCTACACCTTC. The chain is built from TRBV2 and TRBJ1-2; D is perhaps TRBD1 (6 bases). Germline CDR1 reads SNHLY; CDR2 reads FYNNEI. V dropped 4 bases and J dropped 8 bases, with 14 bases sitting between them. This CDR3 is built from 13 residues. Full variable domain (remainder filled in from reference TRBV2 and TRBJ1-2): EPEVTQTPSHQVTQMGQEVILRCVPISNHLYFYWYRQILGQKVEFLVSFYNNEISEKSEIFDDQFSVERPDGSNFTLKIRSTKLEDSAMYFCASSGTALRGYTFGSGTRLTVV.

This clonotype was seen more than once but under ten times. CDR3 amino acids: CSALDRNYGYTF. CDR3 DNA sequence: TGCAGTGCTTTGGACAGGAACTATGGCTACACCTTC. The rearrangement joins TRBV20-1 to TRBJ1-2; 7 positions agree with TRBD1. Germline V CDR1 and CDR2: DFQATT, SNEGSKA (reference sequence). Trimming cost V 5 bases and J 2 bases; bases outside gene matches: 2. There are 12 residues in the CDR3.

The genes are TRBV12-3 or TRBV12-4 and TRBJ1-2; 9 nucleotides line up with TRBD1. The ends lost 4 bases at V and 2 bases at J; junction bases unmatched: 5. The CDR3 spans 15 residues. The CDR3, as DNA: TGTGCCAGCAGTTCCCCGGACAGGGGAAACTATGGCTACACCTTC. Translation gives CASSSPDRGNYGYTF.

The CDR3 loop is CAWMTGGPNSPLHF. CDR3 sequence (DNA): TGTGCCTGGATGACAGGGGGCCCGAATTCACCCCTCCACTTT. The genes are TRBV30 and TRBJ1-6, with 10 bases identical to TRBD1. The V gene's germline CDR1 is GTSNPN and CDR2 SVGIG (reference sequence). The junction had 4 bases not matched to a gene; V was cut back by 4 bases and J by 7 bases. The CDR3 length is 14 residues.

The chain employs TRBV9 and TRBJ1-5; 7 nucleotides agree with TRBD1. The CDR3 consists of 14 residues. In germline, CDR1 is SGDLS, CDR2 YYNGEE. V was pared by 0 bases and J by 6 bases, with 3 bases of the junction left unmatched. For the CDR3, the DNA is TGTGCCAGCAGCGTAGGGACAGGAGGTCAGCCCCAGCATTTT. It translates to CASSVGTGGQPQHF.

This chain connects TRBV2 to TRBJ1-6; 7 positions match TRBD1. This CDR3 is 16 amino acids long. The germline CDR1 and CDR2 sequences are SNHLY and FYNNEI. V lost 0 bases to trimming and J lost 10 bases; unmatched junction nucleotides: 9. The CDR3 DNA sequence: TGTGCCAGCAGTGAAGCGCTTCAGGGGGTTGGCTCACCCCTCCACTTT. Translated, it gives CASSEALQGVGSPLHF.

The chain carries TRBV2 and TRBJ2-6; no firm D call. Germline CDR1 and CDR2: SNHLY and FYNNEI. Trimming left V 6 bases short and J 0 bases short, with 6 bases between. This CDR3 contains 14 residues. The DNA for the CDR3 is TGTGCCAGCAGGCGAAGCTCTGGGGCCAACGTCCTGACTTTC. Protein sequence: CASRRSSGANVLTF.

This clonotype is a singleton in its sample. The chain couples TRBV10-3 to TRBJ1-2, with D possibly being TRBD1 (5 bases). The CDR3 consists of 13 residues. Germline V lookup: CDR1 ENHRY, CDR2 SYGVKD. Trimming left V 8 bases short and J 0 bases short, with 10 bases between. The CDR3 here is CAIGGDSNYGYTF. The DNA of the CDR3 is TGTGCCATCGGGGGAGACTCTAACTATGGCTACACCTTC.

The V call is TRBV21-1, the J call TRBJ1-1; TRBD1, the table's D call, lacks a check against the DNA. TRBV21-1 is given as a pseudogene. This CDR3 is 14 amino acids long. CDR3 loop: CASSKWPRGAEAFF. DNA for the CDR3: TGTGCCAGCAGCAAATGGCCTAGGGGGGCTGAAGCTTTCTTT.

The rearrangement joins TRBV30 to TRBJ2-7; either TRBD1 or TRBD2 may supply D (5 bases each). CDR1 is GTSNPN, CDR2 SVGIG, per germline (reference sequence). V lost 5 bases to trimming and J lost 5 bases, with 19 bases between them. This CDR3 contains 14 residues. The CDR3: CAWARGERQNEQYF. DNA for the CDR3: TGTGCCTGGGCCCGGGGCGAGCGGCAAAACGAGCAGTACTTC.

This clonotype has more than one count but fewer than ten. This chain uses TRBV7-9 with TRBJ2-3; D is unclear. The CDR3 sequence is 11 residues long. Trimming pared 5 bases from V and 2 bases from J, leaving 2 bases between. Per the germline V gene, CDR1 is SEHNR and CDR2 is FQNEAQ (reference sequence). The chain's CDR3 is CASSNTDTQYF. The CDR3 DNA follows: TGTGCCAGCAGCAACACAGATACGCAGTATTTT. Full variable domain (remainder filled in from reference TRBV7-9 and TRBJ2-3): DTGVSQNPRHKITKRGQNVTFRCDPISEHNRLYWYRQTLGQGPEFLTYFQNEAQLEKSRLLSDRFSAERPKGSFSTLEIQRTEQGDSAMYLCASSNTDTQYFGPGTRLTVL.

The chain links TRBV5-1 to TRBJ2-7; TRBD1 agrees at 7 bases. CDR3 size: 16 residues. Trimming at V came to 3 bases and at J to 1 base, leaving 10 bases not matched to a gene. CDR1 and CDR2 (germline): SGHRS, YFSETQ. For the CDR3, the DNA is TGCGCCAGCAGCTCCAGGAGACAGGGTTTATCCTACGAGCAGTACTTC. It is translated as CASSSRRQGLSYEQYF.

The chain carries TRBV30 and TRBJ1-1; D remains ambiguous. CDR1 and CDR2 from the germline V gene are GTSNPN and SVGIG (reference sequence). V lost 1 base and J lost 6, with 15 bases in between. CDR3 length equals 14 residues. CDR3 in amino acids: CAWSALGFTAEAFF. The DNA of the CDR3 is TGTGCCTGGAGTGCCCTGGGGTTTACCGCTGAAGCTTTCTTT. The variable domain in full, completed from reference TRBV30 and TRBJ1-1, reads SQTIHQWPATLVQPVGSPLSLECTVEGTSNPNLYWYRQAAGRGLQLLFYSVGIGQISSEVPQNLSASRPQDRQFILSSKKLLLSDSGFYLCAWSALGFTAEAFFGQGTRLTVV.

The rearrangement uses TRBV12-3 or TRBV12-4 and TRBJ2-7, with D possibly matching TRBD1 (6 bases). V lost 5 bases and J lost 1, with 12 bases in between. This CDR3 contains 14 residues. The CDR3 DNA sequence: TGTGCCAGCAGTCGTGGACAGCCTTCCTACGAGCAGTACTTC. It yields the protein CASSRGQPSYEQYF.

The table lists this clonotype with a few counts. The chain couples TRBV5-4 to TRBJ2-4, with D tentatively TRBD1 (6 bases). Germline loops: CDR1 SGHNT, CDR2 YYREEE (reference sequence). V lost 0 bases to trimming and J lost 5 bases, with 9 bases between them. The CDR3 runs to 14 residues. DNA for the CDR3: TGTGCCAGCAGCTTGGGACAGGCTGAAAACATTCAGTACTTC. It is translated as CASSLGQAENIQYF.